The sequence of this T cell receptor beta chain was determined in a study of neoadjuvant anti-PD-1 for oral cavity cancer. Germline lookup yields CDR1 MNHEY and CDR2 SMNVEV (reference sequence). The CDR3 runs to 15 residues. The ends lost 6 bases at V and 4 bases at J; junction bases unmatched: 12. These newly diagnosed stage II-IVA oral cavity squamous cell carcinoma patients had no prior systemic or radiation treatment. TCRdb's copy holds only in-frame clones and misses some; the assay was immunoSEQ multiplex PCR. The table shows approximately 83,000 clones, with about 84% occurring only once. The origin of this receptor is a person between 35 and 79 years old with oral cavity squamous cell carcinoma. The sequencing used PBMCs, collected before nivolumab (anti-PD-1) treatment. This chain links TRBV27 with TRBJ2-7; 7 bases align to TRBD1. The CDR3 coding sequence is TGTGCCAGCAGCTCCGGGACAGCCTTAACGTACGAGCAGTACTTC. Its protein product is CASSSGTALTYEQYF.